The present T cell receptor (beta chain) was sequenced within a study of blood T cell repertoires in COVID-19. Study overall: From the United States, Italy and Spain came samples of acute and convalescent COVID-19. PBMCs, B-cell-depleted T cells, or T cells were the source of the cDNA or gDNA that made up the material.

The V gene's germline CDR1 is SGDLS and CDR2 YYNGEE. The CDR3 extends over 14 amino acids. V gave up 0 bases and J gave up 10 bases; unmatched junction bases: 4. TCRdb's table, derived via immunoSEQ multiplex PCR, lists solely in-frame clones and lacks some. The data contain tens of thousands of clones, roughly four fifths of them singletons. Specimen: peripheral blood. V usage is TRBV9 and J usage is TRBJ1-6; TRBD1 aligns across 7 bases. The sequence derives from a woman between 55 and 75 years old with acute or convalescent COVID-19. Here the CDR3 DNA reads TGTGCCAGCAGCGTAGAACAGGGGAGATCACCCCTCCACTTT. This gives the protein CASSVEQGRSPLHF.